The present T cell receptor beta chain was sequenced within a study of Ad26.COV2.S vaccination and SARS-CoV-2 variants. On the study more broadly: Donor allocation was to the COV1001 Ad26.COV2.S trial arm. Participants got Ad26.COV2.S intramuscularly, once or twice 56 days apart.

Looked up from germline, CDR1 is SNHLY and CDR2 is FYNNEI. V lost 8 bases and J lost 4, with 11 bases in between. This CDR3 is 12 amino acids long. In regard to this clone: As yet, its antigen is unknown.

The assay was immunoSEQ multiplex PCR, and TCRdb's table has in-frame clones only and misses some. The sample yields approximately 420,000 clones, 88% seen once. The treatment here: 15 to 20 received Ad26.COV2.S at low or high dose, single or two shots; 5 received placebo; per-sample allocation not given. All samples were drawn on day 63, counting from the first vaccine or placebo injection. Expression of Wuhan-strain SARS-CoV-2 spike came from the Ad26 vector that formed the vaccine. Whole-study findings and limits: Quantification of TCR breadth and depth may have yielded underestimates of total T cell responses.

The V and J genes are TRBV2 and TRBJ1-2; a possible D gene is TRBD1 (5 bases). The origin of this receptor is a person aged 18-60 years who received the Ad26.COV2.S COVID-19 vaccine or a placebo. The material was peripheral blood, obtained in a trial of Ad26.COV2.S vaccine versus placebo. Written as DNA, the CDR3 is TGTGCCAGCGCGAGGGGAGGCTATGGCTACACCTTC. Protein product: CASARGGYGYTF.